This T cell receptor beta chain was obtained from a study of identical twins. Study observations and caveats: There was more out-of-frame TCR alpha sharing in monozygotic twins than models estimated. In drawing conclusions, the study used cross-sectional statistical analysis and did not follow the same donors. Researchers reported excess low generation probability among twin-shared out-of-frame alpha sequences.

As concerns this clonotype: Its specificity is unknown.

MiXCR, applied by TCRdb to the 5' RACE reads, yields one record per CDR3 protein. The sample contains a few hundred thousand distinct CDR3 sequences, 13% to 15% of which appear only once. CDR3 length: 15 amino acids. CDR1 and CDR2 from the germline V gene are SGHTA and FQGNSA. V gave up 5 bases and J gave up 6 bases; unmatched junction bases: 6. In addition, the sample was reused for a study of yellow fever vaccine responses in identical twins. That work adds: The T cell response to vaccination in identical twins was reportedly partly convergent and partly personalized.

The chain has TRBV7-2 and TRBJ2-1; TRBD2 matches 11 bases. The source material was CD4+ T cells sorted from blood. The clonotype originates from a woman aged 18-29 years in good health. The CDR3 here is CASSQGLAVTNEQFF. CDR3 DNA sequence: TGTGCCAGCAGCCAGGGACTAGCGGTGACCAATGAGCAGTTCTTC. Full variable domain (missing parts from reference TRBV7-2 and TRBJ2-1): GAGVSQSPSNKVTEKGKDVELRCDPISGHTALYWYRQSLGQGLEFLIYFQGNSAPDKSGLPSDRFSAERTGGSVSTLTIQRTQQEDSAVYLCASSQGLAVTNEQFFGPGTRLTVL.